This entry features one T cell receptor beta chain sequence. Its antigen is not known. The sample belongs to a study of cytomegalovirus exposure and HLA in healthy donors. Whole-study results and caveats: High sensitivity and specificity were reportedly achieved when the classifier diagnosed cytomegalovirus status. Apart from CMV serostatus, no immune exposure information was available. Most TCR beta V segments were productive about 90% or about 30% of the time in an earlier analysis.

Amplification used 60 Vbeta primers and 13 Jbeta primers. TCRdb's table, derived via immunoSEQ multiplex PCR, lists solely in-frame clones and lacks some. This sample has roughly 190,000 clones, with over 80% found just once. CDR1 is LGHNA and CDR2 is YSLEER in the germline V gene. This CDR3 is built from 13 residues. Between the trimmed V and J ends, which lost 5 bases and 7 bases, there was a span of 14 bases. This clonotype was obtained from a woman between 50 and 59 years old in good health and CMV-seropositive. The specimen was PBMCs. The chain uses TRBV4-3 and TRBJ1-2; D perhaps matches TRBD1 (5 bases). The CDR3 is CASSGPRAPGYTF. As DNA, the CDR3 is TGCGCCAGCAGCGGTCCCAGGGCTCCTGGCTACACCTTC.